The subject of this entry is one TCR beta chain. Nominally healthy donors provided the samples, though records likely missed some immune exposures. Researchers ran the PCR with 60 Vbeta and 13 Jbeta primers. Assay used: immunoSEQ multiplex PCR; TCRdb lists only in-frame clones, some missing. The data show around 140,000 clones, with 82% seen just once and approximately 2.4% held by the top ten. CDR1 and CDR2 from the germline V gene are MDHEN and SYDVKM. V lost 2 bases to trimming and J lost 4 bases, with 14 bases between them. This CDR3 contains 16 residues. The record originates from a study of cytomegalovirus exposure and HLA in healthy donors.

The chain has TRBV28 and TRBJ2-2; tentatively, D is TRBD2 (6 bases). The sequencing input was PBMCs. This receptor was identified in a male donor in good health and CMV-seronegative. CDR3 nucleotide sequence: TGTGCCAGCAGTTTACCCCGACTAGACTCCACCGGGGAGCTGTTTTTT. This codes for CASSLPRLDSTGELFF.